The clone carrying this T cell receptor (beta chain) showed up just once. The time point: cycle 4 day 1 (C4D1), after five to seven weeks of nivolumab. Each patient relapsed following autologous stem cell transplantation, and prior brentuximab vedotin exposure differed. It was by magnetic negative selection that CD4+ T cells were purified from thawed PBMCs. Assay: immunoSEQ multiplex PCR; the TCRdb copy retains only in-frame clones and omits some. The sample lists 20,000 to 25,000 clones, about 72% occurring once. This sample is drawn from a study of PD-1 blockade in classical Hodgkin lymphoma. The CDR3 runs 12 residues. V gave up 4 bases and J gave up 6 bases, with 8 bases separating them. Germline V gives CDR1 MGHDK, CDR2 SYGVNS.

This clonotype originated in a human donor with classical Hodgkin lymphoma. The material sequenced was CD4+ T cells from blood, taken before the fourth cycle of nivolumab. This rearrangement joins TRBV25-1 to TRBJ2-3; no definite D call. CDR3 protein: CASSVLPDTQYF. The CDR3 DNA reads TGTGCCAGCAGTGTGCTCCCGGATACGCAGTATTTT.